The 11 T cell receptor beta chains below all came from one sample that was sequenced in a study of technical replicates of blood from a handful of donors. The assay was immunoSEQ multiplex PCR, and TCRdb's table has in-frame clones only and misses some. Of tens of thousands of clones in the sample, 85% to 95% were seen once. Sample: T cells isolated from PBMCs. All receptors derive from a human donor in good health.

This sequence joins TRBV5-4 and TRBJ1-1; 7 nucleotides line up with TRBD1. Germline values: CDR1 SGHNT, CDR2 YYREEE (reference sequence). V gave up 5 bases and J gave up 5 bases; unmatched junction bases: 6. CDR3 length: 13 residues. As DNA, the CDR3 is TGTGCCAGCAGTAGGGACAGCGCTACTGAAGCTTTCTTT. Its protein product is CASSRDSATEAFF.

This chain uses TRBV5-1 with TRBJ2-3, with 7 positions matching TRBD2. Germline CDR1 reads SGHRS; CDR2 reads YFSETQ. V shed 5 bases, J shed 0 bases, and the junction held 9 bases outside the gene matches. This CDR3 spans 16 amino acids. The CDR3 region has the DNA TGCGCCAGCAGTTGGGGGGGGGATAGGAGCACAGATACGCAGTATTTT. Translated: CASSWGGDRSTDTQYF.

CDR3 sequence (DNA): TGTGCCAGCCTTTCGGCCAGAGGCTATGGCTACACCTTC. Protein: CASLSARGYGYTF. V is TRBV2 and J is TRBJ1-2; unclear D gene. CDR1 and CDR2 from the germline V gene are SNHLY and FYNNEI. V was pared by 8 bases and J by 4 bases, with 14 bases between. The CDR3 is 13 residues long.

This chain uses TRBV27 with TRBJ1-5; D may be TRBD1 (5 bases). The CDR3 has 14 amino acids. Between the trimmed V and J ends, which lost 3 bases and 3 bases, there was a span of 9 bases. Germline lookup yields CDR1 MNHEY and CDR2 SMNVEV (reference sequence). The CDR3 DNA is TGTGCCAGCAGTTTGGGAGGGACCAATCAGCCCCAGCATTTT. Amino acid sequence: CASSLGGTNQPQHF.

This rearrangement joins TRBV6-5 to TRBJ2-7; 9 bases match TRBD1. The CDR3 sequence is 14 residues long. V shed 7 bases and J 0 bases; nucleotides not matched to a gene: 4. Germline V lookup: CDR1 MNHEY, CDR2 SVGAGI. The CDR3 coding sequence is TGTGCCAGCACCCGGACAGGGGTCTCCTACGAGCAGTACTTC. This codes for CASTRTGVSYEQYF.

The chain is built from TRBV5-1 and TRBJ2-1, with TRBD2 matching over 15 bases. Trimming cost V 4 bases and J 0 bases; bases outside gene matches: 5. This CDR3 contains 18 residues. CDR1 SGHRS and CDR2 YFSETQ come from the germline V gene. CDR3 nucleotide sequence: TGCGCCAGCAGCCGATGGACTAGCGGGAGGGGCTCCTACAATGAGCAGTTCTTC. Translation: CASSRWTSGRGSYNEQFF.

This rearrangement joins TRBV11-2 to TRBJ2-3; tentative D call: TRBD2 (6 bases). There are 16 residues in the CDR3. Germline CDR1 reads SGHAT; CDR2 reads FQNNGV. V dropped 3 bases and J dropped 2 bases, with 15 bases sitting between them. CDR3 amino acids: CASSFLLRGNTDTQYF. The CDR3 region has the DNA TGTGCCAGCAGCTTCCTACTACGGGGGAACACAGATACGCAGTATTTT.

CDR3 DNA: TGTGCCAGCAGACCGGGACAGGGAGTTGCAGATACGCAGTATTTT. Its protein is CASRPGQGVADTQYF. This chain uses TRBV6-5 with TRBJ2-3, with TRBD1 matching over 9 bases. Germline CDR1 reads MNHEY; CDR2 reads SVGAGI. There are 15 residues in the CDR3. Losses at the gene ends were 6 bases for V and 4 bases for J; bases not matched to a gene: 8.

The rearrangement links TRBV2 to TRBJ2-3; 9 bases are a match to TRBD2. V gave up 0 bases and J gave up 2 bases; unmatched junction bases: 9. Germline V gene lookup returns CDR1 SNHLY and CDR2 FYNNEI. CDR3 length equals 18 residues. The CDR3 spells CASSEAILGTSLTDTQYF. The CDR3 coding sequence is TGTGCCAGCAGTGAAGCCATACTTGGGACTAGCCTCACAGATACGCAGTATTTT.

The genes are TRBV11-2 and TRBJ1-4, with D perhaps TRBD1 (6 bases). The germline V gene has CDR1 SGHAT and CDR2 FQNNGV. The length of the CDR3 is 16 residues. Between the trimmed V and J ends, which lost 2 bases and 4 bases, there was a span of 14 bases. As DNA, the CDR3 is TGTGCCAGCAGCTTACGATCAGGGGATGGTAATGAAAAACTGTTTTTT. Protein: CASSLRSGDGNEKLFF.

V and J are TRBV14 and TRBJ2-1, with 10 positions matching TRBD2. The germline CDR1 and CDR2 sequences are SGHDN and FVKESK. This CDR3 is 15 amino acids long. Trimming removed 4 bases from V and 13 bases from J; junction bases left unmatched: 13. The CDR3 nucleotides are TGTGCCAGCAGCCTAGGACTAGCGGCTGTGAGGGGACAGTTCTTC. Translation: CASSLGLAAVRGQFF.